This TCR beta chain was captured in a study of control samples from healthy donors and cancer patients. There are 13 residues in the CDR3. V lost 3 bases, J lost 4 bases, and 6 bases lay in between. Germline V lookup: CDR1 MDHEN, CDR2 SYDVKM. The method was immunoSEQ multiplex PCR; TCRdb's version includes in-frame clones alone and lacks a portion of them. The sample carries over 150,000 clones, nearly 90% recorded once. Sequences were obtained from blood. The rearrangement uses TRBV28 and TRBJ2-2; D ambiguous. The clonotype comes from a woman aged 50 to 60 in good health. CDR3 loop: CASSFRRTGELFF. CDR3 DNA sequence: TGTGCCAGCAGTTTCCGGCGCACCGGGGAGCTGTTTTTT.